This passage covers 8 T cell receptor beta chains from one sample sequenced in a study of blood T cell repertoires in COVID-19. TCRdb's copy holds only in-frame clones and misses some; the assay was immunoSEQ multiplex PCR. The sample shows 300,000 to 400,000 clones, around 86% of them seen only once. Sequencing was carried out using peripheral blood. The receptors were sampled from a man aged 50 or older with active or convalescent COVID-19.

The chain has TRBV20-1 and TRBJ1-4, with D unclear. Germline V gene data show CDR1 as DFQATT and CDR2 as SNEGSKA (reference sequence). Trimming shortened V by 3 bases and J by 8 bases, and 16 bases separated the two germline ends. This CDR3 comprises 14 residues. The CDR3 DNA reads TGCAGTGCTAGTAGGAGTGCAGTCTCCGAAAAACTGTTTTTT. Its protein product is CSASRSAVSEKLFF.

V is TRBV7-3 and J is TRBJ2-5; TRBD2 matches at 8 bases. The V gene end was trimmed by 1 base and the J gene end by 2 bases; junction bases not matched to a gene: 9. The germline V gene encodes CDR1 SGHTA and CDR2 FQGTGA. This CDR3 spans 17 amino acids. The CDR3 nucleotides read TGTGCCAGCAGCTTAAGATCCAGCGGGAGTAAACAAGAGACCCAGTACTTC. It encodes CASSLRSSGSKQETQYF.

The chain carries TRBV29-1 and TRBJ1-1; 9 bases map to TRBD1. The germline gives CDR1 SQVTM, CDR2 ANQGSEA. The CDR3 is 14 residues long. The J segment lost 7 bases and the V segment lost 7 bases, leaving 13 bases of the junction unmatched. The CDR3, as DNA: TGCAGCGACATGATCACAGGGGGCAATGGTGAAGCTTTCTTT. Protein sequence: CSDMITGGNGEAFF.

This clone was detected once. The chain couples TRBV2 to TRBJ2-7, with 13 positions matching TRBD2. Germline V lookup: CDR1 SNHLY, CDR2 FYNNEI. The CDR3 sequence is 14 residues long. V shed 6 bases and J 9 bases; nucleotides not matched to a gene: 8. CDR3 amino acids: CASRGTSGILGQYF. The CDR3 DNA sequence: TGTGCCAGCAGGGGGACTAGCGGGATTTTGGGGCAGTACTTC.

V gene TRBV27 combines with J gene TRBJ2-1; TRBD2 matches at 9 bases. Trimming took 1 base from V and 5 from J; bases not matched to a gene: 6. The CDR3 runs to 16 residues. In germline, CDR1 is MNHEY, CDR2 SMNVEV (reference sequence). The CDR3 nucleotides are TGTGCCAGCAGTTTATGGCTAGCGGGGACCCACAATGAGCAGTTCTTC. Encoded protein: CASSLWLAGTHNEQFF.

In its sample, this clone was seen once. The chain is built from TRBV4-3 and TRBJ1-2; unclear D gene. Per germline, CDR1 LGHNA and CDR2 YSLEER. This CDR3 has 14 residues. Trimming took 0 bases from V and 8 from J, leaving 13 bases between them. The CDR3 region has the DNA TGCGCCAGCAGCCAAGATGGAGGGAGTAGGGGCTACACCTTC. Residues: CASSQDGGSRGYTF.

The table lists this clone with a few counts. J is TRBJ2-5 and V is TRBV5-6, with D possibly TRBD2 on 5 matching bases. The length of the CDR3 is 11 residues. In germline, CDR1 is SGHDT, CDR2 YYEEEE. With 3 bases removed from V and 7 bases from J, the gap between germline ends came to 7 bases. CDR3 nucleotide sequence: TGTGCCAGCAGCTCGGCGGGGACCCAGTACTTC. Protein: CASSSAGTQYF.

The J gene is TRBJ1-1, the V gene TRBV5-1; maybe TRBD1 (6 bases). The germline gives CDR1 SGHRS, CDR2 YFSETQ. The CDR3 has 14 residues. V lost 5 bases to trimming and J lost 3 bases, with 14 bases between them. The CDR3 is CASSSTGRDTEAFF. Here the CDR3 DNA reads TGCGCCAGCAGTAGTACAGGGAGAGACACTGAAGCTTTCTTT.